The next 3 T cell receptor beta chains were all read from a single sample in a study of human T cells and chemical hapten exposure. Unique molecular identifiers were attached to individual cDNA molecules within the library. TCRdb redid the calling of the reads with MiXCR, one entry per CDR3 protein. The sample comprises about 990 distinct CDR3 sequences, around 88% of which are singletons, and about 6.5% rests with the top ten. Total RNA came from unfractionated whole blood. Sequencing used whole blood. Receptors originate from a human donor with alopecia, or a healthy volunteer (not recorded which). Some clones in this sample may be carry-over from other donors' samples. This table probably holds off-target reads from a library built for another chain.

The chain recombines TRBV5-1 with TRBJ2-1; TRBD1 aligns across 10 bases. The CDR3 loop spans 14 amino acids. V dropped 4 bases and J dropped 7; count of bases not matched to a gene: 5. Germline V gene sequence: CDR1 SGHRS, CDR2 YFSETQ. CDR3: CASSAGQGYNEQFF. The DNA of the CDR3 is TGCGCCAGCAGCGCGGGACAGGGGTATAATGAGCAGTTCTTC. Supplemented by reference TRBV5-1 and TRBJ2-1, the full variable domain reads KAGVTQTPRYLIKTRGQQVTLSCSPISGHRSVSWYQQTPGQGLQFLFEYFSETQRNKGNFPGRFSGRQFSNSRSEMNVSTLELGDSALYLCASSAGQGYNEQFFGPGTRLTVL.

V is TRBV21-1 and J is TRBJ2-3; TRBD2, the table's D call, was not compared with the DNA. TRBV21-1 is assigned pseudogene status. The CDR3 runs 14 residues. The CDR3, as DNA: TGTGCCAGCAGCCCTTTCGGGACTACAGATACGCAGTATTTT. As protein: CASSPFGTTDTQYF.

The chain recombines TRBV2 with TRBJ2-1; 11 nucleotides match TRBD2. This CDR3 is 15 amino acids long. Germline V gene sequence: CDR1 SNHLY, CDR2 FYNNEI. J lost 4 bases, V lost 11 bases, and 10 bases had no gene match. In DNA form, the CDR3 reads TGTGCCCTTTCCGGGGGGACTAGCGGATACAATGAGCAGTTCTTC. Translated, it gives CALSGGTSGYNEQFF. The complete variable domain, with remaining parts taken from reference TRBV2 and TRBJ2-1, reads EPEVTQTPSHQVTQMGQEVILRCVPISNHLYFYWYRQILGQKVEFLVSFYNNEISEKSEIFDDQFSVERPDGSNFTLKIRSTKLEDSAMYFCALSGGTSGYNEQFFGPGTRLTVL.